The table lists the clone carrying this T cell receptor (beta chain) with many counts. Its antigen is not identified. This entry comes from a study of Graves' ophthalmopathy and Graves' hyperthyroidism. Findings of the study overall: In blood appeared most of the expanded thyroid clonotypes whose frequency exceeded 0.001.

Diagnosis was based on clinical symptoms, serum thyroxine, TRAb, thyroid ultrasound and orbital computed tomography. Germline CDR1 is MNHEY and CDR2 is SMNVEV (reference sequence). The ends were cut back, 4 bases at V and 6 bases at J, with 19 bases in the middle. This CDR3 has 15 residues. From RNA, the CDR3 regions of TCR beta chains were amplified and sequenced. The first-round RT-PCR employed HTBI primers together with the Qiagen OneStep RT-PCR kit. A multiplex PCR was then performed as the second round. Via MiXCR, TCRdb re-called the multiplex PCR reads, giving one row per CDR3 protein. The profile covers 350,000 to 400,000 distinct CDR3 sequences, with 15% to 19% appearing a single time and about 7% taken by the ten largest.

The chain carries TRBV27 and TRBJ2-7; the D is unclear. Sequenced input: peripheral blood. The receptor comes from a woman aged 18-35 years with stable Graves' hyperthyroidism. The CDR3 region is CASSSANIYPAEQYF. CDR3 in DNA: TGTGCCAGCAGTTCGGCGAACATTTATCCCGCCGAGCAGTACTTC.